The 20 T cell receptor beta chains below all came from one sample that was sequenced in a study of blood T cells in healthy people across ages. Then a second PCR, running about 7 to 11 cycles, was carried out with a sample-barcoded 5' primer and a J-beta primer mix. MiXCR was run by TCRdb on the 5' RACE reads, yielding one entry per CDR3 protein. The sample includes 1.5 million to 2 million distinct CDR3 sequences, approximately 39% of them seen just once. What was sequenced was blood. These receptors all come from a human donor in good health.

This clonotype was seen a handful of times. The V and J genes are TRBV5-1 and TRBJ2-1; D ambiguous. Germline-derived CDR1 and CDR2 are SGHRS and YFSETQ. The CDR3 sequence is 16 residues long. V was trimmed by 0 bases and J by 2 bases, leaving 12 bases between them. DNA for the CDR3: TGCGCCAGCAGCTTGGGGACCCCCGGCGCCTACAATGAGCAGTTCTTC. Its translation is CASSLGTPGAYNEQFF.

The CDR3 loop reads CASSLGGWSNQPQHF. In DNA, the CDR3 is TGTGCCAGCAGCTTGGGGGGCTGGAGCAATCAGCCCCAGCATTTT. The rearrangement links TRBV7-2 to TRBJ1-5, with D maybe TRBD1 (6 bases). This CDR3 contains 15 residues. Germline V lookup: CDR1 SGHTA, CDR2 FQGNSA. Trimming took 3 bases from V and 1 from J, leaving 10 bases between them.

This clonotype was seen ten or more times. This rearrangement joins TRBV4-3 to TRBJ2-3; D unresolved. V lost 1 base and J lost 4, with 12 bases in between. CDR1 is LGHNA and CDR2 is YSLEER in the germline V gene. CDR3 length equals 15 residues. CDR3 residues: CASSQAASVADTQYF. CDR3 bases: TGCGCCAGCAGCCAAGCGGCTAGTGTGGCAGATACGCAGTATTTT.

The rearrangement joins TRBV28 to TRBJ1-5; D gene unclear. Germline V CDR1 and CDR2: MDHEN, SYDVKM. V lost 1 base to trimming and J lost 3 bases, with 10 bases between them. This CDR3 has 15 amino acids. CDR3 sequence (DNA): TGTGCCAGCAGTTTATTTTCGGTGGCCAATCAGCCCCAGCATTTT. Amino acid sequence: CASSLFSVANQPQHF.

The rearrangement joins TRBV3-1 to TRBJ2-1; D perhaps matches TRBD2 (5 bases). Germline CDR1 LGHDT, CDR2 YNNKEL (reference sequence). The CDR3 loop spans 13 amino acids. Trimming stripped 4 bases from V and 6 bases from J, with 10 bases between. This CDR3 reads CASSPLASNEQFF. The DNA for the CDR3 is TGTGCCAGCAGCCCGCTAGCTAGCAATGAGCAGTTCTTC.

This clonotype appeared a few times. This chain uses TRBV11-2 with TRBJ2-7; TRBD1 matches at 8 bases. The CDR3 consists of 15 residues. J gave up 6 bases and V 5 bases, and 12 bases lay outside the gene matches. The germline gives CDR1 SGHAT, CDR2 FQNNGV. In DNA, the CDR3 is TGTGCCAGCAGCCCCCCGGGGACAGGTGGGGTCGAGCAGTACTTC. Its translation is CASSPPGTGGVEQYF.

This clonotype was seen more than once but under ten times. V gene TRBV7-3 combines with J gene TRBJ2-6; 8 bases are a match to TRBD1. This CDR3 spans 15 amino acids. CDR1 is SGHTA and CDR2 is FQGTGA in the germline V gene. V was clipped by 3 bases and J by 9 bases; unmatched bases: 7. The CDR3 DNA follows: TGTGCCAGCAGCTTTCTGTCCGGGACAGGCAACGTCCTGACTTTC. Its translation is CASSFLSGTGNVLTF.

The chain carries TRBV7-2 and TRBJ2-1; D remains unclear. V was clipped by 5 bases and J by 8 bases, with 13 bases between them. Germline V gives CDR1 SGHTA, CDR2 FQGNSA. This CDR3 spans 13 amino acids. The CDR3 sequence: CASSPRSGDEQFF. In nucleotides, the CDR3 is TGTGCCAGCAGCCCCCGATCCGGCGATGAGCAGTTCTTC.

The V call is TRBV4-3, the J call TRBJ1-1; possibly TRBD1 for D (5 bases). From germline, CDR1 is LGHNA and CDR2 YSLEER. V was trimmed by 2 bases and J by 0 bases, leaving 19 bases between them. CDR3 size: 18 residues. CDR3 in amino acids: CASSQIISTEKMNTEAFF. The CDR3 DNA reads as TGCGCCAGCAGCCAAATAATTTCGACAGAAAAGATGAACACTGAAGCTTTCTTT.

The chain joins TRBV6-6 to TRBJ1-2, with TRBD1 matching 7 bases. The germline CDR1 and CDR2 sequences are MNHNY and SVGAGI (reference sequence). The ends lost 0 bases at V and 4 bases at J; junction bases unmatched: 5. The CDR3 runs 15 residues. In DNA form, the CDR3 reads TGTGCCAGCAGTTACTCGAAGGCAGGGGGCTATGGCTACACCTTC. Its protein product is CASSYSKAGGYGYTF.

This chain connects TRBV5-6 to TRBJ2-4; unclear D gene. This CDR3 has 12 residues. Germline CDR1 SGHDT, CDR2 YYEEEE. V was cut by 3 bases and J by 13 bases, with 14 bases left in between. As DNA, the CDR3 is TGTGCCAGCAGCTCCTTCGGTGGCAAGCAGTACTTC. Encoded protein: CASSSFGGKQYF.

This rearrangement joins TRBV6-5 to TRBJ2-5, with a weak D call TRBD1 (5 bases). Germline CDR1 and CDR2: MNHEY and SVGAGI. V lost 6 bases, J lost 2 bases, and 16 bases lay in between. This CDR3 contains 15 residues. The CDR3 loop reads CASSRGHPTQETQYF. The CDR3 nucleotides read TGTGCCAGCAGCCGCGGACACCCCACTCAAGAGACCCAGTACTTC.

The chain employs TRBV4-1 and TRBJ2-1; the match to TRBD2 covers 10 bases. Germline loops: CDR1 MGHRA, CDR2 YSYEKL. Trimming took 4 bases from V and 6 from J; bases not matched to a gene: 9. CDR3 size: 16 residues. In DNA, the CDR3 is TGCGCCAGCAGCCCCCCGGTAGCGGGGGGCGGCAATGAGCAGTTCTTC. It codes for CASSPPVAGGGNEQFF.

V is TRBV29-1 and J is TRBJ1-2, with a weak D call TRBD1 (5 bases). Germline CDR1 reads SQVTM; CDR2 reads ANQGSEA. The CDR3 covers 14 residues. The germline V and J ends were trimmed by 7 bases and 4 bases, with 19 bases remaining between them. The CDR3 DNA is TGCAGCGATAGACTAGCGGGGGAGGCCTATGGCTACACCTTC. It specifies CSDRLAGEAYGYTF.

The chain has TRBV4-2 and TRBJ1-4, with 8 bases identical to TRBD1. Germline CDR1 LGHNA, CDR2 YNFKEQ. The CDR3 has 17 amino acids. Losses at the gene ends were 3 bases for V and 0 bases for J; bases not matched to a gene: 6. Here the CDR3 DNA reads TGTGCCAGCAGCCAGTGGGGACAGGACACAACTAATGAAAAACTGTTTTTT. This codes for CASSQWGQDTTNEKLFF.

This clonotype turned up a few times. This sequence joins TRBV5-6 and TRBJ2-7; possibly TRBD1 for D (6 bases). This CDR3 comprises 15 residues. CDR1 and CDR2 from the germline V gene are SGHDT and YYEEEE. V was pared by 1 base and J by 2 bases, with 13 bases between. The CDR3 DNA follows: TGTGCCAGCAGCTTGCCCTCGGACAGAGCCTACGAGCAGTACTTC. Protein sequence: CASSLPSDRAYEQYF.

The chain has TRBV5-5 and TRBJ2-1, with D uncertain. CDR1 is SGHKS, CDR2 YYEKEE, per germline (reference sequence). V was shortened by 4 bases and J by 5 bases, with 16 bases between the two germline ends. This CDR3 has 15 residues. CDR3 in amino acids: CASSRWGVGNNEQFF. In DNA form, the CDR3 reads TGTGCCAGCAGCAGGTGGGGTGTGGGGAACAATGAGCAGTTCTTC.

This clonotype was observed a few times. The chain joins TRBV7-6 to TRBJ2-1; 7 nucleotides align to TRBD1. With V trimmed by 2 bases and J by 0 bases, 7 bases remained unmatched. The CDR3 length is 17 residues. CDR1 is SGHVS and CDR2 is FNYEAQ in the germline V gene. The CDR3 is CASSLLQGESSYNEQFF. Written as DNA, the CDR3 is TGTGCCAGCAGCTTACTTCAGGGGGAAAGCTCCTACAATGAGCAGTTCTTC.

In regard to this clonotype: Given a much more abundant clone one base away, this may be a read error. This chain connects TRBV29-1 to TRBJ2-3; tentatively, D is TRBD1 or TRBD2 (6 bases each). This CDR3 has 16 amino acids. The germline V gene has CDR1 SQVTM and CDR2 ANQGSEA. The CDR3 protein is CSVEDTGASYTDTRYF. The CDR3 DNA sequence: TGCAGCGTTGAAGATACGGGGGCTTCTTACACAGATACGCGGTATTTT.

This clonotype was recorded once. The rearrangement uses TRBV7-2 and TRBJ2-1; D not resolved. V was clipped by 5 bases and J by 7 bases, with 12 bases between them. Germline V lookup: CDR1 SGHTA, CDR2 FQGNSA. This CDR3 is built from 13 residues. CDR3 residues: CASSISRPNEQFF. The CDR3 DNA reads as TGTGCCAGCAGCATAAGCCGGCCTAATGAGCAGTTCTTC.